A single sample is the source of the 20 T cell receptor beta chains below, sequenced in a study of cytomegalovirus exposure and HLA in healthy donors (dated by TCRdb to about 2017). Receptor libraries were prepared by the immunoSEQ multiplex PCR assay. For the multiplex PCR, a mixture combining 60 forward primers for TCR Vbeta segments and 13 reverse primers for TCR Jbeta segments was used. Held by TCRdb, this immuneACCESS table contains in-frame sequences only and omits some clones. Under half of the omission traces to an unresolved V gene where checked; the cause of the rest is unknown. The sample yields some 190,000 clones; about four fifths were counted once. 1.5% to 2% of the sample comes from the top ten. The sequencing input was PBMCs. Receptors originate from a woman in her thirties in good health and CMV-seronegative.

The chain has TRBV7-8 and TRBJ2-7; 15 positions match TRBD2. Trimming at V came to 5 bases and at J to 3 bases, leaving 2 bases not matched to a gene. The V gene's germline CDR1 is SGHVS and CDR2 FQNEAQ. This CDR3 has 15 residues. The DNA of the CDR3 is TGTGCCAGCAGCATGGGACTAGCGGGGGGCTACGAGCAGTACTTC. Amino acids: CASSMGLAGGYEQYF.

This clone was observed a few times. The junction shows a germline mismatch at one end, possibly a read error. The V and J genes are TRBV2 and TRBJ2-2; possibly TRBD2 for D (6 bases). Germline values: CDR1 SNHLY, CDR2 FYNNEI. This CDR3 comprises 15 residues. CDR3 in DNA: TGTGCCAGCAGTGGGGGGGTGGCGAAGACCGGGGAGCTGTTTTTT. This encodes CASSGGVAKTGELFF.

This clone was seen a few times. CDR3 nucleotide sequence: TGTGCCAGCAGTGTGGAGCGCGGGGCTCACTACGAGCAGTACTTC. It codes for CASSVERGAHYEQYF. The V call is TRBV6-4, the J call TRBJ2-7; tentatively, D is TRBD2 (6 bases). The V end was cut by 4 bases, the J end by 3 bases, with 16 bases between. CDR1 and CDR2 from the germline V gene are MRHNA and SNTAGT. This CDR3 contains 15 residues.

In this sample, this clone turned up a few times. The chain links TRBV4-3 to TRBJ1-1; D may be TRBD1 (6 bases). The CDR3 length is 16 residues. Germline-derived CDR1 and CDR2 are LGHNA and YSLEER. Trimming took 0 bases from V and 4 from J, leaving 15 bases between them. Here the CDR3 DNA reads TGCGCCAGCAGCCAAGAGCCGCGGGGGCGAGGCACTGAAGCTTTCTTT. Translating it yields CASSQEPRGRGTEAFF.

This clone was found a few times. The J gene is TRBJ2-7, the V gene TRBV7-9, with D possibly matching TRBD1 (5 bases). V was trimmed by 6 bases and J by 3 bases, leaving 15 bases between them. The CDR3 is made up of 14 amino acids. Per germline, CDR1 SEHNR and CDR2 FQNEAQ (reference sequence). CDR3 residues: CASSPGQQHYEQYF. Here the CDR3 DNA reads TGTGCCAGCAGTCCCGGACAACAACACTACGAGCAGTACTTC.

This clone was picked up one time. The chain couples TRBV19 to TRBJ1-1, with D possibly matching TRBD1 (5 bases). CDR1 and CDR2 from the germline V gene are LNHDA and SQIVND (reference sequence). This CDR3 has 14 amino acids. V was clipped by 5 bases and J by 3 bases, with 13 bases between them. CDR3 in DNA: TGTGCCAGTAGTCAGCCGGACATAGACACTGAAGCTTTCTTT. Translating it yields CASSQPDIDTEAFF.

V is TRBV5-4 and J is TRBJ2-1; 9 bases agree with TRBD2. Looked up from germline, CDR1 is SGHNT and CDR2 is YYREEE (reference sequence). The CDR3 is 18 amino acids. V gave up 9 bases and J gave up 4 bases; unmatched junction bases: 20. The CDR3, as DNA: TGTGCCAACCGGGCGCGGGGGGGGCCGCGGGGAAAATACAATGAGCAGTTCTTC. It codes for CANRARGGPRGKYNEQFF.

In this sample, this clone turned up a few times. The chain employs TRBV29-1 and TRBJ2-7; tentative D call: TRBD1 (5 bases). Deletions cut 5 bases from V and 2 bases from J, with 10 bases between. The CDR3 runs to 12 residues. Germline V gene lookup returns CDR1 SQVTM and CDR2 ANQGSEA. The CDR3 loop is CSVREDTYEQYF. CDR3 DNA sequence: TGCAGCGTTAGAGAGGACACCTACGAGCAGTACTTC.

V and J are TRBV5-4 and TRBJ2-3, with a possible D match to TRBD2 (5 bases). Germline V gives CDR1 SGHNT, CDR2 YYREEE (reference sequence). The CDR3 consists of 14 residues. Trimming pared 4 bases from V and 4 bases from J, leaving 13 bases between. The CDR3 region is CASSLPLVPDTQYF. The DNA of the CDR3 is TGTGCCAGCAGCCTCCCACTAGTTCCAGATACGCAGTATTTT.

On this clone itself: The junction departs from germline at one end; a sequencing error may be responsible. V and J are TRBV7-7 and TRBJ2-7; TRBD1 matches 8 bases. CDR1 and CDR2 (germline): SSHAT, FNYEAQ (reference sequence). This CDR3 spans 15 amino acids. CDR3 DNA: TGTGCTAGCAGCTTAGGCAGGGGGCGTGAGTACGAGCAGTACTTC. Its protein product is CASSLGRGREYEQYF.

This clone has only a few counts. The chain is built from TRBV6-6 and TRBJ1-1; no clear D. The ends were cut back, 2 bases at V and 3 bases at J, with 13 bases in the middle. Per germline, CDR1 MNHNY and CDR2 SVGAGI (reference sequence). The CDR3 runs 15 residues. CDR3 residues: CASSYKSGRYTEAFF. In DNA form, the CDR3 reads TGTGCCAGCAGTTACAAATCTGGCCGTTACACTGAAGCTTTCTTT.

Turning to this clone: At the DNA level, this CDR3 is encoded by other sequences in the same sample as well. The V and J genes are TRBV7-9 and TRBJ1-6, with D unresolved. The CDR3 has 15 amino acids. V lost 5 bases and J lost 6, with 14 bases in between. CDR1 SEHNR and CDR2 FQNEAQ come from the germline V gene (reference sequence). For the CDR3, the DNA is TGTGCCAGCAGCCCATTGGAGTCGGTTAATTCACCCCTCCACTTT. Encoded protein: CASSPLESVNSPLHF.

The gene calls are TRBV5-1 and TRBJ2-3; D is undetermined. Germline-derived CDR1 and CDR2 are SGHRS and YFSETQ. Trimming removed 4 bases at V and 4 bases at J, with 7 bases between. The CDR3 contains 12 residues. CDR3 protein: CASSHKPDTQYF. The CDR3 DNA sequence: TGCGCCAGCAGCCACAAACCAGATACGCAGTATTTT.

This rearrangement joins TRBV9 to TRBJ1-1; D is ambiguous. Germline assignment: CDR1 SGDLS and CDR2 YYNGEE. The CDR3 extends over 16 amino acids. V lost 0 bases, J lost 0 bases, and 12 bases lay in between. DNA of the CDR3: TGTGCCAGCAGCGTAGAGGCGCAGGCCGTGAACACTGAAGCTTTCTTT. Protein: CASSVEAQAVNTEAFF.

This chain uses TRBV9 with TRBJ1-4; TRBD1 matches at 10 bases. The V gene's germline CDR1 is SGDLS and CDR2 YYNGEE. Losses at the gene ends were 0 bases for V and 5 bases for J; bases not matched to a gene: 7. The CDR3 spans 17 residues. The CDR3, as DNA: TGTGCCAGCAGCGTAGAAGGGACAGGGGCATACAATGAAAAACTGTTTTTT. Translation gives CASSVEGTGAYNEKLFF.

The rearrangement uses TRBV4-2 and TRBJ2-7; maybe TRBD2 (5 bases). The CDR3 is 14 amino acids. The V gene lost 0 bases and the J gene lost 4 bases, with 10 bases spanning the gap. Germline CDR1 reads LGHNA; CDR2 reads YNFKEQ. The CDR3 DNA sequence: TGTGCCAGCAGCCAAGACCGGGAATCATACGAGCAGTACTTC. It specifies CASSQDRESYEQYF.

V gene TRBV25-1 combines with J gene TRBJ2-7, with 7 bases identical to TRBD2. CDR1 and CDR2 from the germline V gene are MGHDK and SYGVNS. Trimming at V came to 3 bases and at J to 3 bases, leaving 11 bases not matched to a gene. The CDR3 is 16 residues long. CDR3 protein: CASSDPSSGLDYEQYF. As DNA, the CDR3 is TGTGCCAGCAGTGACCCCTCTAGCGGTTTAGACTACGAGCAGTACTTC.

This clone has a handful of counts. The chain joins TRBV6-1 to TRBJ1-2; perhaps TRBD1 as D (6 bases). The germline V gene has CDR1 MNHNS and CDR2 SASEGT. Trimming took off 2 bases at V and 6 bases at J, with 16 bases between the two ends. The CDR3 runs 15 residues. CDR3 nucleotides: TGTGCCAGCAGTGAACTACCCGGGACATGGAATGGCTACACCTTC. This sequence encodes CASSELPGTWNGYTF.

The rearrangement links TRBV7-3 to TRBJ1-6; D is unclear. This CDR3 region has 14 residues. Germline loops: CDR1 SGHTA, CDR2 FQGTGA. Trimming removed 5 bases from V and 10 bases from J, with 15 bases in between. This chain's CDR3 is CASSPSEGGSPLHF. The DNA for the CDR3 is TGTGCCAGCAGCCCGTCGGAGGGCGGGTCACCCCTCCACTTT.

This clone was detected a few times. This chain joins TRBV5-4 and TRBJ1-2; D gene uncertain. From germline, CDR1 is SGHNT and CDR2 YYREEE (reference sequence). This CDR3 is built from 14 residues. The germline V and J ends were trimmed by 4 bases and 7 bases, with 17 bases remaining between them. CDR3 in amino acids: CASSPAATGGGYTF. The CDR3 DNA reads TGTGCCAGCAGCCCCGCAGCCACGGGTGGTGGCTACACCTTC.